This T cell receptor (beta chain) was identified during a study of control samples from healthy donors and cancer patients. The data were produced by immunoSEQ multiplex PCR, yet TCRdb's version contains in-frame clones alone and is incomplete. The data show approximately 210,000 clones, 91% seen once. Sequencing used blood. The receptor was derived from a man in his thirties or forties in good health.

The CDR3 region has the DNA TGTGCCAGTAGTTTCACCTTCGGGGGGCACAATGAGCAGTTCTTC. This gives the protein CASSFTFGGHNEQFF. The V and J genes are TRBV19 and TRBJ2-1; perhaps TRBD2 as D (7 bases). V shed 5 bases and J shed 5 bases, with 16 bases lying between them. The CDR3 has 15 residues. From germline, CDR1 is LNHDA and CDR2 SQIVND (reference sequence). Filled out from reference TRBV19 and TRBJ2-1, the complete variable domain reads DGGITQSPKYLFRKEGQNVTLSCEQNLNHDAMYWYRQDPGQGLRLIYYSQIVNDFQKGDIAEGYSVSREKKESFPLTVTSAQKNPTAFYLCASSFTFGGHNEQFFGPGTRLTVL.